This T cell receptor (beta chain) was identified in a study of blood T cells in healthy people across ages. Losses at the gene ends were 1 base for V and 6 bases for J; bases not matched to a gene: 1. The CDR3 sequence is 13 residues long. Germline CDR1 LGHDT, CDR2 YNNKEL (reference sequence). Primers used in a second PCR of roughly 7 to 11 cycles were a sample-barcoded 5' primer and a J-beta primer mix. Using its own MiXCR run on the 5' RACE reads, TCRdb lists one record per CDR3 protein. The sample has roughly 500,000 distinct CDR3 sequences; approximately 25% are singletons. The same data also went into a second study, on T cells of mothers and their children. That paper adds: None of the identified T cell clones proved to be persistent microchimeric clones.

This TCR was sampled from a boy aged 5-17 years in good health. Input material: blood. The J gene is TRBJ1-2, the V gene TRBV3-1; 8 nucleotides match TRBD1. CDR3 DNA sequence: TGTGCCAGCAGCCAAGGGACAGGGCATGGCTACACCTTC. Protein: CASSQGTGHGYTF.